The next 28 T cell receptor beta chains were all read from a single sample in a study of post-analysis software for immune sequencing data. Study conclusions and caveats: Compared with controls, patients had more of about five TRBV segments, including TRBV5-6, TRBV5-1 and TRBV20-1.

cDNA libraries of TCR beta carried unique molecular identifiers. From the PCR reads, TCRdb called clonotypes with MiXCR, one entry per CDR3 protein. In the table there are roughly 800,000 distinct CDR3 sequences, under 70% of which are singletons. These receptors' targets are unknown. The sequenced sample consisted of blood. The source is a girl aged 5-17 years with multiple sclerosis.

The V call is TRBV20-1, the J call TRBJ2-1; TRBD2 matches 13 bases. Losses at the gene ends were 6 bases for V and 8 bases for J; bases not matched to a gene: 4. The CDR3 is 13 residues long. CDR1 and CDR2 (germline): DFQATT, SNEGSKA (reference sequence). In DNA, the CDR3 is TGCAGTGCCCGGACTAGCGGGGGTTATGAGCAGTTCTTC. This encodes CSARTSGGYEQFF.

This clonotype was picked up a small number of times. The chain couples TRBV4-1 to TRBJ1-4; D is undetermined. The CDR3 runs to 17 residues. V gave up 0 bases and J gave up 3 bases, with 14 bases separating them. In germline, CDR1 is MGHRA, CDR2 YSYEKL. This chain's CDR3 is CASSQEVRRVANEKLFF. The CDR3 bases are TGCGCCAGCAGCCAAGAGGTCCGGAGGGTGGCTAATGAAAAACTGTTTTTT.

The chain is built from TRBV5-1 and TRBJ1-2, with a tentative D call TRBD1 (5 bases). Germline V gene data show CDR1 as SGHRS and CDR2 as YFSETQ. Trimming removed 7 bases at V and 2 bases at J, with 12 bases between. The CDR3 sequence is 13 residues long. The CDR3 region has the DNA TGCGCCAGCCGGAGACAGTTGAACTATGGCTACACCTTC. Translated, it gives CASRRQLNYGYTF.

The rearrangement uses TRBV4-2 and TRBJ2-5; D may be TRBD2 (5 bases). The last part of the DNA fits TRBJ2-7 better; the J call may be wrong. This CDR3 region has 17 residues. Germline V gives CDR1 LGHNA, CDR2 YNFKEQ. As DNA, the CDR3 is TGTGCCAGCAGCCAAGATCTATTTGAGGGAGTGCGCTACGAGCAGTACTTC. It encodes CASSQDLFEGVRYEQYF.

The chain is built from TRBV7-9 and TRBJ2-1, with 7 positions matching TRBD2. Trimming removed 0 bases from V and 10 bases from J; junction bases left unmatched: 9. CDR1 SEHNR and CDR2 FQNEAQ come from the germline V gene (reference sequence). The CDR3 is made up of 15 amino acids. The CDR3 DNA reads TGTGCCAGCAGCTTAGCGCTGGCGGGAGCGCAGGAGCAGTTCTTC. It codes for CASSLALAGAQEQFF.

J is TRBJ1-5 and V is TRBV3-1; tentatively, D is TRBD1 (6 bases). V was cut by 1 base and J by 0 bases, with 7 bases left in between. Per germline, CDR1 LGHDT and CDR2 YNNKEL (reference sequence). This CDR3 is built from 15 residues. DNA of the CDR3: TGTGCCAGCAGCCAAGGGACAGATAGCAATCAGCCCCAGCATTTT. It yields the protein CASSQGTDSNQPQHF.

The chain links TRBV29-1 to TRBJ2-1; D not certain. The CDR3 is 14 amino acids. Germline V lookup: CDR1 SQVTM, CDR2 ANQGSEA. The germline V and J ends were trimmed by 7 bases and 0 bases, with 13 bases remaining between them. CDR3 region: CSGVTWSSYNEQFF. DNA of the CDR3: TGCAGCGGCGTCACGTGGAGCTCCTACAATGAGCAGTTCTTC.

This clonotype was seen a few times. This rearrangement joins TRBV20-1 to TRBJ2-1; TRBD2 aligns across 11 bases. Looked up from germline, CDR1 is DFQATT and CDR2 is SNEGSKA (reference sequence). The CDR3 extends over 15 amino acids. The junction had 6 bases not matched to a gene; V was cut back by 3 bases and J by 5 bases. CDR3 in DNA: TGCAGTGCTAGGGGACTAGCGGCTATTAACAATGAGCAGTTCTTC. Its translation: CSARGLAAINNEQFF.

The genes are TRBV25-1 and TRBJ2-5; D possibly corresponds to TRBD1 (6 bases). The CDR3 is 13 amino acids. Trimming cost V 8 bases and J 4 bases, with 14 bases left between them. Germline CDR1 reads MGHDK; CDR2 reads SYGVNS. The chain's CDR3 is CASPQGQSETQYF. Here the CDR3 DNA reads TGTGCCAGCCCTCAGGGACAATCAGAGACCCAGTACTTC. The variable domain in full, completed from reference TRBV25-1 and TRBJ2-5, reads EADIYQTPRYLVIGTGKKITLECSQTMGHDKMYWYQQDPGMELHLIHYSYGVNSTEKGDLSSESTVSRIRTEHFPLTLESARPSHTSQYLCASPQGQSETQYFGPGTRLLVL.

Regarding this clonotype: One junction end does not reproduce the germline sequence, and a read error may be involved. This chain links TRBV7-7 with TRBJ2-7; a possible D gene is TRBD2 (5 bases). CDR3 size: 14 residues. The germline gives CDR1 SSHAT, CDR2 FNYEAQ (reference sequence). The CDR3 sequence is CASSLAADGYEQYF. The CDR3 nucleotides are TGTGCTAGCAGCTTAGCAGCGGACGGCTACGAGCAGTACTTC.

The CDR3 here is CASSLGGTDTGELFF. CDR3 sequence (DNA): TGCGCCAGCAGCTTGGGGGGAACGGACACCGGGGAGCTGTTTTTT. The rearrangement links TRBV5-1 to TRBJ2-2, with D uncertain. The CDR3 is made up of 15 amino acids. CDR1 SGHRS and CDR2 YFSETQ come from the germline V gene. The V gene lost 0 bases and the J gene lost 3 bases, with 9 bases spanning the gap.

The chain employs TRBV2 and TRBJ2-7; no clear D gene. Between the trimmed V and J ends, which lost 3 bases and 0 bases, there was a span of 15 bases. This CDR3 region has 16 residues. Germline CDR1 and CDR2: SNHLY and FYNNEI. The CDR3 bases are TGTGCCAGCAGTGATACGATTGGACGTCTCTCCTACGAGCAGTACTTC. This sequence encodes CASSDTIGRLSYEQYF.

The chain couples TRBV20-1 to TRBJ2-6, with a tentative D call TRBD2 (6 bases). Trimming removed 1 base from V and 2 bases from J, with 18 bases in between. The CDR3 contains 18 residues. CDR1 and CDR2 (germline): DFQATT, SNEGSKA (reference sequence). The CDR3, as DNA: TGCAGTGCTAGAGTATTGGGGCAGGAGGGAACTGGGGCCAACGTCCTGACTTTC. Translating it yields CSARVLGQEGTGANVLTF.

As regards this clonotype: One junction end does not reproduce the germline sequence, and a read error may be involved. The chain employs TRBV4-1 and TRBJ1-5, with D perhaps TRBD1 (5 bases). CDR1 and CDR2 from the germline V gene are MGHRA and YSYEKL. The CDR3 extends over 15 amino acids. This CDR3 is CASSKEGTGSGPQHF. The CDR3 nucleotides are TGCGCCAGCAGCAAAGAGGGGACCGGGTCTGGGCCCCAGCATTTT.

Ten or more counts support this clonotype. The gene calls are TRBV6-1 and TRBJ2-7; TRBD1 is a possible D gene (8 bases). CDR1 and CDR2 from the germline V gene are MNHNS and SASEGT. The CDR3 is 18 amino acids. With 9 bases removed from V and 2 bases from J, the gap between germline ends came to 29 bases. CDR3 protein: CASQPSAGGGQATYEQYF. The DNA for the CDR3 is TGTGCCAGTCAACCTTCGGCAGGGGGGGGACAGGCAACCTACGAGCAGTACTTC.

This clonotype came up a few times. The V call is TRBV11-2, the J call TRBJ2-4; unclear D gene. V shed 0 bases and J shed 6 bases, with 6 bases lying between them. The germline CDR1 and CDR2 sequences are SGHAT and FQNNGV. The CDR3 runs 13 residues. CDR3 DNA sequence: TGTGCCAGCAGCTTAGAGCCGCGAAACATTCAGTACTTC. Its translation: CASSLEPRNIQYF.

The chain links TRBV7-2 to TRBJ2-1; D gene uncertain. V was trimmed by 5 bases and J by 13 bases, leaving 9 bases between them. The germline gives CDR1 SGHTA, CDR2 FQGNSA. The length of the CDR3 is 10 residues. CDR3 protein: CASSKNLQFF. DNA of the CDR3: TGTGCCAGCAGCAAAAACTTACAGTTCTTC.

This clonotype was recorded a few times. V and J are TRBV27 and TRBJ2-1; D may be TRBD1 (6 bases). The CDR3 runs 19 residues. Per germline, CDR1 MNHEY and CDR2 SMNVEV (reference sequence). With 0 bases removed from V and 0 bases from J, the gap between germline ends came to 18 bases. The CDR3, as DNA: TGTGCCAGCAGTTTATCAGGGATGGGGACACCAAGCTCCTACAATGAGCAGTTCTTC. Translating gives CASSLSGMGTPSSYNEQFF.

The chain couples TRBV5-1 to TRBJ1-4, with a weak D call TRBD1 (5 bases). The CDR3 is 15 residues long. V was cut by 3 bases and J by 6 bases, with 15 bases left in between. CDR1 and CDR2 from the germline V gene are SGHRS and YFSETQ. CDR3 coding DNA: TGCGCCAGCAGCTGGGGCCCGGGAGGCGATGAAAAACTGTTTTTT. Protein product: CASSWGPGGDEKLFF. The whole variable domain, remainder taken from reference TRBV5-1 and TRBJ1-4, is KAGVTQTPRYLIKTRGQQVTLSCSPISGHRSVSWYQQTPGQGLQFLFEYFSETQRNKGNFPGRFSGRQFSNSRSEMNVSTLELGDSALYLCASSWGPGGDEKLFFGSGTQLSVL.

Concerning this clonotype: A junction boundary mismatches the germline segment, possibly from a read error. The chain is built from TRBV6-6 and TRBJ2-6, with a possible D match to TRBD1 (5 bases). The CDR3 loop spans 14 amino acids. CDR1 and CDR2 from the germline V gene are MNHNY and SVGAGI (reference sequence). The CDR3 DNA reads TGTGCCAGCAGCCGAGGCTCTGGGGCCGACGTCCTGACTTTC. Translated, it gives CASSRGSGADVLTF.

This clonotype was counted only a few times. The J gene is TRBJ1-2, the V gene TRBV7-6; D might be TRBD1 (5 bases). Germline values: CDR1 SGHVS, CDR2 FNYEAQ. V was clipped by 5 bases and J by 5 bases, with 12 bases between them. This CDR3 spans 13 amino acids. In DNA, the CDR3 is TGTGCCAGCAGCCCCGATGGGGCGTATGGCTACACCTTC. It codes for CASSPDGAYGYTF.

The chain uses TRBV2 and TRBJ2-1; a possible D gene is TRBD2 (6 bases). Germline V gene sequence: CDR1 SNHLY, CDR2 FYNNEI. This CDR3 is 13 amino acids long. Trimming left V 6 bases short and J 8 bases short, with 14 bases between. CDR3 region: CASRKGGVDEQFF. CDR3 coding DNA: TGTGCCAGCAGGAAAGGAGGGGTCGATGAGCAGTTCTTC.

The V gene is TRBV29-1, the J gene TRBJ2-1, with 9 bases lining up with TRBD2. V gave up 6 bases and J gave up 7 bases; unmatched junction bases: 16. The CDR3 is 16 amino acids. The V gene's germline CDR1 is SQVTM and CDR2 ANQGSEA. This CDR3 reads CSVRFWGTSLRNEQFF. In DNA form, the CDR3 reads TGCAGCGTGCGATTCTGGGGGACTAGCTTAAGGAATGAGCAGTTCTTC.

The chain carries TRBV5-1 and TRBJ2-5, with D perhaps TRBD1 (7 bases). This CDR3 is 14 amino acids long. CDR1 and CDR2 from the germline V gene are SGHRS and YFSETQ. V dropped 4 bases and J dropped 1 base, with 11 bases sitting between them. CDR3 nucleotides: TGCGCCAGCAGCCCGGGGGACAGCCAAGAGACCCAGTACTTC. It encodes CASSPGDSQETQYF. The whole variable domain, remainder taken from reference TRBV5-1 and TRBJ2-5, is KAGVTQTPRYLIKTRGQQVTLSCSPISGHRSVSWYQQTPGQGLQFLFEYFSETQRNKGNFPGRFSGRQFSNSRSEMNVSTLELGDSALYLCASSPGDSQETQYFGPGTRLLVL.

The rearrangement uses TRBV20-1 and TRBJ2-5; maybe TRBD2 (6 bases). The germline V gene has CDR1 DFQATT and CDR2 SNEGSKA (reference sequence). Between the trimmed V and J ends, which lost 3 bases and 9 bases, there was a span of 20 bases. This CDR3 spans 14 amino acids. Written as DNA, the CDR3 is TGCAGTGCTAGGTCTGGAGGGGCAAGGGAGTCCCAGTACTTC. Amino acids: CSARSGGARESQYF.

V usage is TRBV11-2 and J usage is TRBJ2-4; tentative D call: TRBD1 (6 bases). This CDR3 has 17 amino acids. Trimming left V 4 bases short and J 6 bases short, with 22 bases between. Germline CDR1 SGHAT, CDR2 FQNNGV. The CDR3 DNA reads TGTGCCAGCAGCTCTACAGGGTACCGGAGCCAGGGAAACATTCAGTACTTC. Protein: CASSSTGYRSQGNIQYF.

DNA for the CDR3: TGCAGTGCTCTTGGACAGGGCTACCAGCCCCAGCATTTT. The encoded protein is CSALGQGYQPQHF. The chain uses TRBV20-1 and TRBJ1-5; TRBD1 aligns across 8 bases. V dropped 5 bases and J dropped 7; count of bases not matched to a gene: 7. The CDR3 has 13 amino acids. Germline values: CDR1 DFQATT, CDR2 SNEGSKA (reference sequence).

The chain carries TRBV6-5 and TRBJ1-2, with D perhaps TRBD1 (5 bases). The germline V gene has CDR1 MNHEY and CDR2 SVGAGI. This CDR3 is 13 amino acids long. The V end lost 7 bases, the J end lost 7 bases, and 16 bases lay between the germline ends. For the CDR3, the DNA is TGTGCCAGCACCTACCAAGGGACGTCTGGCTACACCTTC. Its protein product is CASTYQGTSGYTF.